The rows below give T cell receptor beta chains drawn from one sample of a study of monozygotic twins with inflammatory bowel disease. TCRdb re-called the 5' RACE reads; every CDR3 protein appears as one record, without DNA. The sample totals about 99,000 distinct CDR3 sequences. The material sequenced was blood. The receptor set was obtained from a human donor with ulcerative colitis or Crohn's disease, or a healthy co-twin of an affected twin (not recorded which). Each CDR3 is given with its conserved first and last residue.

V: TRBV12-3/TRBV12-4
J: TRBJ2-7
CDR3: CASSLAGAIHEQYF

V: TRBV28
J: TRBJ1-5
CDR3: CASRPTGRENQPQHF

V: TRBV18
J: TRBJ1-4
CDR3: CASSISEKLFF

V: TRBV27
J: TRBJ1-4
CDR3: CASSFPDRGKLFF

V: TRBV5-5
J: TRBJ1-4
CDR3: CASSSQPTGRTKLFF

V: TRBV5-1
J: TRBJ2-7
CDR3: CASSVTRTSGYEQYF

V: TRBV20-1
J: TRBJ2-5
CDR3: CSARLAGSQETQYF

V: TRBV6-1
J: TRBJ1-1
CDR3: CASIQGNLNTEAFF

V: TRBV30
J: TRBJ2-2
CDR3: CAWSAGTNINTGELFF

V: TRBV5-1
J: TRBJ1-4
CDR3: CASSLSGGAAKLFF

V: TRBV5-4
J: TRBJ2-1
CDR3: CASSLMTSGQNNEQFF

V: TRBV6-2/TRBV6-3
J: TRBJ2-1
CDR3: CASSQKARARSGQAYNEQFF

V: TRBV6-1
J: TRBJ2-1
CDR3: CASRTPRGQGRDEQFF

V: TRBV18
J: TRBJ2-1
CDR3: CASSSISQVNNEQFF

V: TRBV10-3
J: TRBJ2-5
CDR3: CAISGGTEETQYF

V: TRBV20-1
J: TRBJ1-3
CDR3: CSARETGSVTIYF

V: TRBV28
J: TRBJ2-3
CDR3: CASSFSGGIDTDTQYF

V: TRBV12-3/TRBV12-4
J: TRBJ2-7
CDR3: CASSLLRDRGNEQYF

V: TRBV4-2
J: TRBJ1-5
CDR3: CASSQDSAGGNQPQHF

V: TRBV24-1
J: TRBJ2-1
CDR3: CATSDPRGGGYNEQFF

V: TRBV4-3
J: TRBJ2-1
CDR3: CASSQETGGTIWGEQFF

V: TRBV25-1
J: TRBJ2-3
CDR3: CASSSGADTQYF

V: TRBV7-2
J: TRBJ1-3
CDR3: CASSPSQGTGNTIYF

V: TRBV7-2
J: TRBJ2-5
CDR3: CASSPPRSGSWKTQYF

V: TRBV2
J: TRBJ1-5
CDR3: CASSVAQPQHF

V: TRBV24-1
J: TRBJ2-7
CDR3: CATSDPSSYEQYF

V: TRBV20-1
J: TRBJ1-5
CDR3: CSARDGGGYSNQPQHF

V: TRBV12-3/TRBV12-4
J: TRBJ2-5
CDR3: CASSFLAAKETQYF

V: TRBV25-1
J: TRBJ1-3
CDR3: CASSDPRQGAGNTIYF

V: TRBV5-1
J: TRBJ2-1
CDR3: CASSLFGGQENEQFF

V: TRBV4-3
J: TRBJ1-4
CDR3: CASSQDLVRDNEKLFF

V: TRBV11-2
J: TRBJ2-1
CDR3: CASSLVVTYNEQFF

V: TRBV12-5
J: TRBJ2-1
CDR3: CASGGGPGYNEQFF

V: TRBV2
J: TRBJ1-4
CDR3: CASIAASGTGGEKLFF

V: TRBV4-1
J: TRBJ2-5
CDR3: CASSPIGVRQETQYF

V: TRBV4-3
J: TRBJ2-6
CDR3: CASSQAGGSSGANVLTF

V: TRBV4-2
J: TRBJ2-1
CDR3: CASSTSGTYNEQFF

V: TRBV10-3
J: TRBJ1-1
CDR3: CAIRGGGRNTEAFF

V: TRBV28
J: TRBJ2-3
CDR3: CASRLAGAWDTQYF

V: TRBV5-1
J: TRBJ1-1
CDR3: CASSEGLSTEAFF

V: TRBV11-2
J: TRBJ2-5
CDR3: CASSLEEGWKETQYF

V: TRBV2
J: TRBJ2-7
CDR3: CASTVTSGGDYEQYF

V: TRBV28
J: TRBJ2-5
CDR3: CASLSLAGVGETQYF

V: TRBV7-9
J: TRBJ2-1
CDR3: CASSLSSLAGYNEQFF

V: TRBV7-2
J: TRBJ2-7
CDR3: CASSPRQTWAYEQYF

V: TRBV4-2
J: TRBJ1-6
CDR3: CASSQDRTSSYNSPLHF

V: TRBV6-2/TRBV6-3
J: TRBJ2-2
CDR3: CASSYPAGQGNTGELFF

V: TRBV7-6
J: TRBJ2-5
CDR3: CASSLFLALQETQYF

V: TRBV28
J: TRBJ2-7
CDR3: CASSFGTARYEQYF

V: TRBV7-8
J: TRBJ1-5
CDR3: CASSLVSRRVSQAQPQHF

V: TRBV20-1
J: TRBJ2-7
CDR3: CSAPGARVQYF

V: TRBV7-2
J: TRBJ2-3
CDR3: CASSLKKGTQYF

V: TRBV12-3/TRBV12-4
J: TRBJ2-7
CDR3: CASSSRDILSYEQYF

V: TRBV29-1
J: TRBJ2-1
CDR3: CSVRRVGNEQFF

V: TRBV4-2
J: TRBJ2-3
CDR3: CPSSQNSGLGTDTQYF

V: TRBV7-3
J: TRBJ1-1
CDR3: CASSFQGNTEAFF

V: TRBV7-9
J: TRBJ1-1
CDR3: CASSYDSEAFF